This record looks at one T cell receptor (beta chain) sequence and its context. Which antigen it targets is not known. The sample holds no much larger clone one base away, and base qualities are not on file. Based on the germline V gene (reference sequence), the CDR1 and CDR2 sequences are LNHDA and SQIVND. The CDR3 covers 15 residues, taking in both the cysteine and the phenylalanine. The DNA shown is the 45-base CDR3, in frame from base 1. Here V drops 3 bases and J drops 10 bases, and the junction holds 14 bases not matched to any gene. The immunoSEQ Assay, a bias-controlled multiplex PCR, was used to amplify TCRbeta CDR3 regions from genomic DNA. Regarding the original processing steps: Within the assay, amplification of reference gene primers was used to estimate how many nucleated cells each sample contained. To quantify the absolute abundance of each unique TCRbeta CDR3 rearrangement, sequence reads were collapsed and filtered. For each sample, productive Simpson clonality was calculated as the square root of Simpson's diversity index across productive rearrangements. Imported from immuneACCESS, the table was reduced by TCRdb to in-frame sequences with V and J called. These copies leave out some clones; in studies compared against another copy, an unresolved V gene accounts for under half, and the cause of the remainder is not known. That table gives V, J and clone size, and the DNA gave D and trimming. This sample gives 80,000 to 130,000 clones in total; 88% of them show up just once. The ten largest clones add up to around 6% of the sample.

This record belongs to a study of blood T cell repertoires in COVID-19 (TCRdb year 2020). About the study as a whole: The collaborator samples originated in the United States, Italy and Spain and spanned the acute and convalescent phases of COVID-19. The prospective study material was composed of cDNA or gDNA derived from T cells, B-cell-depleted T cells, or PBMCs. Subjects who had been exposed to COVID-19, were actively infected with it, or had recovered from it provided the deeply sampled blood TCRbeta repertoires that made up the dataset. A freely available public database, intended as a resource for researchers studying the immune response to SARS-CoV-2, is where the repertoires were released. Samples came from the ongoing ImmuneRACE study (first 160 participants) plus 1,254 subjects from 6 global collaborators. The sample metadata nearly always contained a de-identified subject ID, COVID-19 status, age in years and sex. Where available, HLA class I and class II types were taken from metadata supplied by the sample provider and were not determined by assay-based typing. General study outcomes and caveats: The quantity of clinical and demographic metadata differed by source and by participant and was supplied without curation.

Each collaborating institution followed its own protocols to collect whole blood in K2EDTA tubes. For TCRbeta analysis, collaborators shipped samples in one of three forms: frozen whole blood, isolated PBMCs, or DNA extracted from either of those sample types. The source material was peripheral blood. The receptor was derived from a woman between 55 and 75 years old with acute or convalescent COVID-19. This sequence uses TRBV19 and TRBJ1-2; 7 junctional bases match TRBD1. The nucleotide sequence is TGTGCCAGTAGTATTGGTGCGGGGACAGCTTTTGACTACACCTTC. This gives the protein CASSIGAGTAFDYTF.